The T cell receptor (beta chain) under discussion was sequenced for a study of T cell responses to AZD1222 COVID-19 vaccine. Findings and limits, study-wide: Among the donors, most were white British and more were female, and clonal diversity was possibly underestimated.

The table came from immunoSEQ multiplex PCR; TCRdb's copy has only in-frame clones and leaves some out. This sample yields approximately 150,000 clones, of which around 90% are seen a single time; 3% to 3.5% belongs to the top ten. The CDR3 spans 11 residues. Per germline, CDR1 SGHRS and CDR2 YFSETQ. V was pared by 4 bases and J by 3 bases, with 5 bases between. On this clone itself: Its antigen is unidentified.

Specimen: peripheral blood, collected 28 days after the second AZD1222 dose. This sequence was found in an adult who received the AZD1222 COVID-19 vaccine. This chain connects TRBV5-1 to TRBJ2-7; D gene unclear. CDR3 loop: CASSRDYEQYF. DNA of the CDR3: TGCGCCAGCAGCAGGGACTACGAGCAGTACTTC.